A selection of T cell receptor beta chains follows, all from one sample in a study of beta chain features in type 1 diabetes. Sequencing was performed with immunoSEQ multiplex PCR; in TCRdb, only in-frame clones are kept and a portion is missing. Of about 660,000 clones listed, around 15% were seen once; the top ten hold 0.04%. The specimen sequenced was naive CD4+ T cells from blood. All receptors derive from a man aged 18 to 29 with type 1 diabetes. Both conserved end residues are part of each CDR3. The order of the fields is D gene, J gene, V gene, clone size, CDR3 DNA, CDR3 protein. The D gene is left open where the match is weak. Size is omitted from some rows. Given values are once, few, many or a class for expanded clones.

NA,TRBJ2-5,TRBV6-5,NA,TGTGCCAGCAGTTACTCGTTAACAGGGGAGACCCAGTACTTC,CASSYSLTGETQYF
NA,TRBJ1-2,TRBV4-2,once,TGTGCCAGCAGCCAAGCAGGGGACGTAACGCAGGGTGGCTACACCTTC,CASSQAGDVTQGGYTF
TRBD1,TRBJ1-3,TRBV5-6,few,TGTGCCAGCAGCACCCGGACAGGGTCAAACACCATATATTTT,CASSTRTGSNTIYF
NA,TRBJ2-7,TRBV25-1,NA,TGTGCCAGCAGTGTAGGAGACTACGAGCAGTACTTC,CASSVGDYEQYF
NA,TRBJ2-5,TRBV5-1,few,TGCGCCAGCAGCTTCGATGCCGTCTGGGTAGGAGAGACCCAGTACTTC,CASSFDAVWVGETQYF
NA,TRBJ2-3,TRBV6-5,NA,TGTGCCAGCAGTTACTGGGGCCCCTCAGATACGCAGTATTTT,CASSYWGPSDTQYF
NA,TRBJ1-4,TRBV2,few,TGTGCCAGCATGGCTTATGTGGCAACTAATGAAAAACTGTTTTTT,CASMAYVATNEKLFF
NA,TRBJ1-4,TRBV19,few,TGTGCCAGTAGTTTCGGACGGGAAGAAAAACTGTTTTTT,CASSFGREEKLFF
NA,TRBJ1-1,TRBV19,NA,TGTGCCAGTAGTAGGGTAAACACTGAAGCTTTCTTT,CASSRVNTEAFF
TRBD2,TRBJ2-1,TRBV14,few,TGTGCCAGCAGCCCCCTGGTAGCGGGGATGTCCAATGAGCAGTTCTTC,CASSPLVAGMSNEQFF
NA,TRBJ2-2,TRBV11-3,NA,TGTGCCAGCAGCGCCCGGAACACCGGGGAGCTGTTTTTT,CASSARNTGELFF
TRBD2,TRBJ2-7,TRBV7-2,few,TGTGCCAGCAGTCCCCGTGGCGGGGGAGTCGAGCAGTACTTC,CASSPRGGGVEQYF
TRBD2,TRBJ2-1,TRBV18,few,TGTGCCAGCTCGCTACTAGCGGGCTCCTACAATGAGCAGTTCTTC,CASSLLAGSYNEQFF
NA,TRBJ2-7,TRBV28,few,TGTGCCAGCAGTGGGACACACGACTACGAGCAGTACTTC,CASSGTHDYEQYF
NA,TRBJ1-2,TRBV5-4,few,TGTGCCAGCAGCGTTACCGGGACACCTTCTAACTATGGCTACACCTTC,CASSVTGTPSNYGYTF
NA,TRBJ1-4,TRBV5-1,NA,TGCGCCAGCAGCTTGGGCAGGGTAAATGAAAAACTGTTTTTT,CASSLGRVNEKLFF
NA,TRBJ2-7,TRBV30,few,TGTGCCTGGGGGATGGGCCCCGGCGGGACCCCGCGCTTC,CAWGMGPGGTPRF
NA,TRBJ1-5,TRBV7-2,NA,TGTGCCAGCAGCTCCGGTGGCAGCGGCAATCAGCCCCAGCATTTT,CASSSGGSGNQPQHF
TRBD2,TRBJ2-3,TRBV5-1,NA,TGCGCCAGCAGCCGGGGGATGGAGCGGGACACAGATACGCAGTATTTT,CASSRGMERDTDTQYF
NA,TRBJ2-7,TRBV5-1,NA,TGCGCCAGCAGCTCTTGGACAGCTCGAACCTACGAGCAGTACTTC,CASSSWTARTYEQYF
NA,TRBJ2-7,TRBV2,few,TGTGCCAGCGTCCACGGGGCCGAGCAGTACTTC,CASVHGAEQYF
NA,TRBJ2-7,TRBV18,NA,TGTGCCAGCTCAATCGACAGAACCTACGAGCAGTACTTC,CASSIDRTYEQYF
NA,TRBJ1-5,TRBV28,NA,TGTGCCAGCAGTTTATTGGGTGGTCGGGGAGATCAGCCCCAGCATTTT,CASSLLGGRGDQPQHF
TRBD1,TRBJ2-2,TRBV5-1,NA,TGCGCCAGCAGCTTGGCCGGGACAGCGAACACCGGGGAGCTGTTTTTT,CASSLAGTANTGELFF
NA,TRBJ2-1,TRBV5-1,few,TGCGCCAGCAGCTTGGCCTCCTCCAGCTCCTACAATGAGCAGTTCTTC,CASSLASSSSYNEQFF
TRBD2,TRBJ2-1,TRBV6-5,NA,TGTGCCAGCAGCCCTCTAGCGGGAGGGCCCAATGAGCAGTTCTTC,CASSPLAGGPNEQFF
NA,TRBJ2-7,TRBV28,few,TGTGCCGGGGGATTACCCTACGAGCAGTACTTC,CAGGLPYEQYF
NA,TRBJ2-7,TRBV25-1,NA,TGTGCCAGCAGTTACGGGCAAGGGGGCTCCTACGAGCAGTACTTC,CASSYGQGGSYEQYF
TRBD1,TRBJ1-2,TRBV7-9,NA,TGTGCCAGCACCCCTATATCCGGGACAGCCCTCTATGGCTACACCTTC,CASTPISGTALYGYTF
TRBD1,TRBJ1-1,TRBV10-3,few,TGTGCCATCAGGTCGGGACAGATGAACACTGAAGCTTTCTTT,CAIRSGQMNTEAFF
TRBD1,TRBJ1-2,TRBV27,NA,TGTGCCAGCAGTTTGGCGGGACAGACTAACTATGGCTACACCTTC,CASSLAGQTNYGYTF
TRBD2,TRBJ2-1,TRBV7-2,few,TGTGCCAGCAGCCCAGCGGGAGACCAGGGGAATGAGCAGTTCTTC,CASSPAGDQGNEQFF
NA,TRBJ2-5,TRBV7-6,NA,TGTGCCAGCAGCCCGACCGACGAGAAAGAGACCCAGTACTTC,CASSPTDEKETQYF
TRBD1,TRBJ2-3,TRBV15,NA,TGTGCCACCAGCCTAACCGGGACAGGGAGCACAGATACGCAGTATTTT,CATSLTGTGSTDTQYF
NA,TRBJ2-2,TRBV7-2,NA,TGTGCCAGCAGCCGCAGCCGGTTGGGCGGGGAGCTGTTTTTT,CASSRSRLGGELFF
NA,TRBJ2-1,TRBV30,few,TGTGCCTGGACTCTGGGGCAGGGCTCCTACAATGAGCAGTTCTTC,CAWTLGQGSYNEQFF
NA,TRBJ2-7,TRBV2,few,TGTGCCAGCGTAAGACAGGTCAGCTACGAGCAGTACTTC,CASVRQVSYEQYF
NA,TRBJ2-7,TRBV7-7,few,TGTGCTAGCAGCTCCCGTGAGGGCTACGAGCAGTACTTC,CASSSREGYEQYF
TRBD2,TRBJ2-1,TRBV28,NA,TGTGCCAGCAAAGCGGGAGGGCTGGGGGGCAACAATGAGCAGTTCTTC,CASKAGGLGGNNEQFF
NA,TRBJ2-3,TRBV11-3,few,TGTGCCAGCAGCTTTAGGTCTGGCACAGATACGCAGTATTTT,CASSFRSGTDTQYF
NA,TRBJ2-2,TRBV28,NA,TGTGCCAGCAGTCACCCGTGGGACACCGGGGAGCTGTTTTTT,CASSHPWDTGELFF
TRBD1,TRBJ1-1,TRBV19,NA,TGTGCCAGTAGTAACAGGGGAAGGAACACTGAAGCTTTCTTT,CASSNRGRNTEAFF
TRBD1,TRBJ1-1,TRBV10-3,once,TGTGCCATCTCCACCGGGACAGGGGGCAGAGCTTTCTTT,CAISTGTGGRAFF
NA,TRBJ2-7,TRBV10-3,few,TGTGCCATCAGTGAGTCTGGCGCCTACGAGCAGTACTTC,CAISESGAYEQYF
NA,TRBJ1-2,TRBV9,NA,TGTGCCAGCAGCGTAGAGTCCGAAGGGGCGCGACTTTCTTTC,CASSVESEGARLSF
TRBD1,TRBJ1-2,TRBV6-5,few,TGTGCCAGCAGTTACGGAGGGGGCCGAGGCTACACCTTC,CASSYGGGRGYTF
NA,TRBJ2-3,TRBV30,NA,TGTGCCTGGAGTCCGGGTGGGGTTCCGGATACGCAGTATTTT,CAWSPGGVPDTQYF
TRBD2,TRBJ2-5,TRBV7-7,few,TGTGCTAGCGGGGTCGGAGAGACCCAGTACTTC,CASGVGETQYF
TRBD2,TRBJ2-2,TRBV4-1,few,TGCGCCAGCAGCCCCGCCGGCGGGAGAAGTGGGACCGGGGAGCTGTTTTTT,CASSPAGGRSGTGELFF
NA,TRBJ2-1,TRBV30,NA,TGTGCCTCGACTTCGAGGGGCTTACGGAATGAGCAGTTCTTC,CASTSRGLRNEQFF
TRBD2,TRBJ2-3,TRBV28,few,TGTGCCAGCAGTTTACGGGGGGGCACAGATACGCAGTATTTT,CASSLRGGTDTQYF